These 24 T cell receptor beta chains share one sample of origin, sequenced in a study of cytomegalovirus exposure and HLA in healthy donors. 60 Vbeta and 13 Jbeta primers were used in PCR. This table comes from immunoSEQ multiplex PCR, and its TCRdb copy is limited to in-frame clones, with some not included. The sample has 150,000 to 200,000 clones; roughly 85% are singletons. The source material was PBMCs. The origin of the receptors is a man aged 18 to 29 in good health and CMV-seropositive.

The rearrangement joins TRBV6-1 to TRBJ1-2; D is perhaps TRBD1 (5 bases). Germline CDR1 MNHNS, CDR2 SASEGT. CDR3 length equals 14 residues. V was pared by 6 bases and J by 5 bases, with 16 bases between. CDR3 bases: TGTGCCAGCAGCCCAGGGCCCCATATATATGGCTACACCTTC. It translates to CASSPGPHIYGYTF.

The chain joins TRBV19 to TRBJ2-3, with D possibly TRBD2 on 5 matching bases. The CDR3 is 13 residues long. Germline V gives CDR1 LNHDA, CDR2 SQIVND (reference sequence). Trimming removed 10 bases from V and 2 bases from J, with 13 bases in between. The DNA for the CDR3 is TGTGCCACGCGGGTCGTAAACACAGATACGCAGTATTTT. Protein: CATRVVNTDTQYF.

V gene TRBV7-9 combines with J gene TRBJ2-2; TRBD1 agrees at 9 bases. V gave up 5 bases and J gave up 7 bases; unmatched junction bases: 8. The V gene's germline CDR1 is SEHNR and CDR2 FQNEAQ (reference sequence). The CDR3 runs to 15 residues. CDR3 bases: TGTGCCAGCAGCGTCGGGACAGGGTTGATCGGGGAGCTGTTTTTT. As protein: CASSVGTGLIGELFF.

This chain uses TRBV5-4 with TRBJ2-5; 11 bases are a match to TRBD2. The trim removed 5 bases at V and 5 bases at J, leaving 8 bases unmatched. CDR1 is SGHNT, CDR2 YYREEE, per germline (reference sequence). This CDR3 has 15 residues. Here the CDR3 DNA reads TGTGCCAGCAGGGTTAGCGGGGGGGCTATCGAGACCCAGTACTTC. Translating it yields CASRVSGGAIETQYF.

The rearrangement uses TRBV6-5 and TRBJ1-1; D may be TRBD1 (5 bases). The CDR3 totals 15 residues. Trimming pared 6 bases from V and 5 bases from J, leaving 19 bases between. Per germline, CDR1 MNHEY and CDR2 SVGAGI. The CDR3, as DNA: TGTGCCAGCAGCGGGGAGGCCCGGAAGGGGACTGAAGCTTTCTTT. Translating gives CASSGEARKGTEAFF.

The rearrangement joins TRBV5-1 to TRBJ1-5; 9 nucleotides line up with TRBD1. Losses at the gene ends were 4 bases for V and 3 bases for J; bases not matched to a gene: 5. The CDR3 length is 15 residues. Germline-derived CDR1 and CDR2 are SGHRS and YFSETQ. The CDR3 region has the DNA TGCGCCAGCAGCCGGACAGGGGATATCAATCAGCCCCAGCATTTT. This sequence encodes CASSRTGDINQPQHF.

The chain combines TRBV10-3 with TRBJ2-7; maybe TRBD1 (5 bases). The germline V gene encodes CDR1 ENHRY and CDR2 SYGVKD. Deletions cut 6 bases from V and 6 bases from J, with 9 bases between. This CDR3 comprises 11 residues. CDR3 residues: CAIRDTGEQYF. The DNA for the CDR3 is TGTGCCATCAGAGATACAGGCGAGCAGTACTTC.

The chain recombines TRBV6-5 with TRBJ1-2, with 7 positions matching TRBD1. The CDR3 totals 12 residues. Trimming removed 5 bases from V and 4 bases from J; junction bases left unmatched: 1. Germline assignment: CDR1 MNHEY and CDR2 SVGAGI. The DNA for the CDR3 is TGTGCCAGCAGTCGGACAGGCTATGGCTACACCTTC. Translating it yields CASSRTGYGYTF.

The V call is TRBV7-9, the J call TRBJ2-5, with TRBD1 identical over 7 bases. The length of the CDR3 is 16 residues. Per the germline V gene, CDR1 is SEHNR and CDR2 is FQNEAQ (reference sequence). Losses at the gene ends were 5 bases for V and 4 bases for J; bases not matched to a gene: 13. The CDR3 region has the DNA TGTGCCAGCAGCCCCAAGACAGGGCTGGGTCGAGAGACCCAGTACTTC. Translation gives CASSPKTGLGRETQYF.

The chain couples TRBV11-1 to TRBJ1-1; D gene unclear. Trimming removed 5 bases from V and 7 bases from J, with 17 bases in between. The CDR3 consists of 14 residues. Germline V gene lookup returns CDR1 SGHAT and CDR2 FQDESV (reference sequence). The CDR3 nucleotides are TGTGCCAGCAGCCCGGGGTCGGCAGCGCGTGAAGCTTTCTTT. Translated: CASSPGSAAREAFF.

The chain links TRBV18 to TRBJ1-1; TRBD1 is a possible D gene (5 bases). CDR1 KGHSH and CDR2 LQKENI come from the germline V gene. The CDR3 loop spans 14 amino acids. Trimming removed 1 base from V and 7 bases from J, with 13 bases in between. CDR3 coding DNA: TGTGCCAGCTCACCACGTTCAGGGAATATTGAAGCTTTCTTT. Its translation: CASSPRSGNIEAFF.

The J gene is TRBJ1-4, the V gene TRBV9, with 7 bases matching TRBD1. Looked up from germline, CDR1 is SGDLS and CDR2 is YYNGEE. V gave up 5 bases and J gave up 5 bases; unmatched junction bases: 6. The CDR3 totals 14 residues. In DNA, the CDR3 is TGTGCCAGCAGTGGGGGACAGCCCAATGAAAAACTGTTTTTT. Encoded protein: CASSGGQPNEKLFF.

A single count supports this clone. This chain joins TRBV7-6 and TRBJ2-3, with 8 nucleotides matching TRBD1. Germline-derived CDR1 and CDR2 are SGHVS and FNYEAQ. The CDR3 covers 15 residues. V lost 1 base, J lost 2 bases, and 2 bases stayed unmatched. The CDR3 DNA sequence: TGTGCCAGCAGCTTAGGGACAGGGACCACAGATACGCAGTATTTT. Its protein is CASSLGTGTTDTQYF.

This clone was observed a handful of times. The chain's CDR3 is CASSIRTGIDGYTF. CDR3 nucleotide sequence: TGTGCCAGTAGTATACGGACAGGGATTGATGGCTACACCTTC. V usage is TRBV19 and J usage is TRBJ1-2; 8 nucleotides line up with TRBD1. The germline V gene has CDR1 LNHDA and CDR2 SQIVND (reference sequence). CDR3 size: 14 residues. J gave up 6 bases and V 2 bases, and 5 bases lay outside the gene matches.

This chain joins TRBV5-4 and TRBJ2-1; D possibly corresponds to TRBD2 (5 bases). Looked up from germline, CDR1 is SGHNT and CDR2 is YYREEE (reference sequence). V gave up 7 bases and J gave up 6 bases, with 26 bases separating them. The CDR3 totals 17 residues. CDR3 loop: CASAGWGTLSRGNEQFF. The CDR3, as DNA: TGTGCCAGCGCAGGCTGGGGTACTCTATCCCGGGGCAATGAGCAGTTCTTC.

This clone has more than one count but fewer than ten. This chain connects TRBV5-1 to TRBJ2-2; 9 nucleotides line up with TRBD2. Germline CDR1 SGHRS, CDR2 YFSETQ. The CDR3 is made up of 14 amino acids. V lost 1 base and J lost 6; bases outside the gene matches: 1. CDR3 in DNA: TGCGCCAGCAGCTTGAGCGGGGGGCCCGGGGAGCTGTTTTTT. Translating gives CASSLSGGPGELFF.

The CDR3 sequence: CASSPPERGAGDTQYF. CDR3 sequence (DNA): TGTGCCAGCAGCCCTCCCGAGCGGGGGGCTGGAGATACGCAGTATTTT. The rearrangement uses TRBV5-4 and TRBJ2-3; 9 positions agree with TRBD2. This CDR3 spans 16 amino acids. Looked up from germline, CDR1 is SGHNT and CDR2 is YYREEE (reference sequence). V shed 4 bases, J shed 5 bases, and the junction held 11 bases outside the gene matches.

This clone is a singleton in its sample. This rearrangement joins TRBV7-6 to TRBJ2-7; 9 nucleotides line up with TRBD1. Looked up from germline, CDR1 is SGHVS and CDR2 is FNYEAQ. CDR3 length: 14 amino acids. With 5 bases clipped from V and 5 bases from J, the junction kept 7 bases outside the gene matches. The CDR3 DNA is TGTGCCAGCAGCCCTGCCGACAGGGGGGACGAGCAGTACTTC. Its translation is CASSPADRGDEQYF.

The J gene is TRBJ2-3, the V gene TRBV5-4, with 8 bases lining up with TRBD1. The CDR3 loop spans 17 amino acids. V trimming: 2 bases; J trimming: 0 bases; junction bases outside the gene matches: 8. CDR1 and CDR2 from the germline V gene are SGHNT and YYREEE (reference sequence). The CDR3: CASSLTPGQASTDTQYF. Written as DNA, the CDR3 is TGTGCCAGCAGCTTAACACCGGGACAGGCGAGCACAGATACGCAGTATTTT. The full variable domain, its missing parts supplied by reference TRBV5-4 and TRBJ2-3, is ETGVTQSPTHLIKTRGQQVTLRCSSQSGHNTVSWYQQALGQGPQFIFQYYREEENGRGNFPPRFSGLQFPNYSSELNVNALELDDSALYLCASSLTPGQASTDTQYFGPGTRLTVL.

In DNA, the CDR3 is TGTGCCAGCAGCTTTCAGGGGGCCAGCTCCTACGAGCAGTACTTC. Its translation: CASSFQGASSYEQYF. V gene TRBV7-6 combines with J gene TRBJ2-5, with TRBD1 matching over 8 bases. The tail of the sequence fits TRBJ2-7 better, so the J call may be wrong. This CDR3 has 15 amino acids. The germline V gene encodes CDR1 SGHVS and CDR2 FNYEAQ.

The chain carries TRBV5-4 and TRBJ1-6; TRBD1 matches at 10 bases. Germline-derived CDR1 and CDR2 are SGHNT and YYREEE (reference sequence). Losses at the gene ends were 4 bases for V and 10 bases for J; bases not matched to a gene: 5. This CDR3 spans 14 amino acids. The CDR3 here is CASSVGTGESPLHF. The CDR3 DNA is TGTGCCAGCAGCGTCGGGACAGGGGAATCACCCCTCCACTTT.

The chain employs TRBV5-4 and TRBJ2-7, with D possibly TRBD2 on 6 matching bases. Germline CDR1 and CDR2: SGHNT and YYREEE (reference sequence). Trimming took off 2 bases at V and 9 bases at J, with 18 bases between the two ends. This CDR3 region has 14 residues. The CDR3 sequence: CASSLGAGGSGQYF. For the CDR3, the DNA is TGTGCCAGCAGCTTAGGAGCTGGGGGTAGCGGGCAGTACTTC.

V and J are TRBV7-2 and TRBJ2-2; D is undetermined. Germline V lookup: CDR1 SGHTA, CDR2 FQGNSA. The germline V and J ends were trimmed by 5 bases and 5 bases, with 18 bases remaining between them. This CDR3 region has 16 residues. CDR3 sequence reads: CASSPQLIRVTGELFF. The CDR3 DNA reads TGTGCCAGCAGCCCCCAACTTATTAGAGTAACCGGGGAGCTGTTTTTT.

In this sample, this clone turned up once. The chain joins TRBV7-6 to TRBJ2-3, with 7 bases matching TRBD2. Germline lookup yields CDR1 SGHVS and CDR2 FNYEAQ. J lost 6 bases, V lost 2 bases, and 8 bases had no gene match. This CDR3 has 15 amino acids. The CDR3 DNA reads TGTGCCAGCAGCTTATATACTAGCGTGACCGATACGCAGTATTTT. Residues: CASSLYTSVTDTQYF.